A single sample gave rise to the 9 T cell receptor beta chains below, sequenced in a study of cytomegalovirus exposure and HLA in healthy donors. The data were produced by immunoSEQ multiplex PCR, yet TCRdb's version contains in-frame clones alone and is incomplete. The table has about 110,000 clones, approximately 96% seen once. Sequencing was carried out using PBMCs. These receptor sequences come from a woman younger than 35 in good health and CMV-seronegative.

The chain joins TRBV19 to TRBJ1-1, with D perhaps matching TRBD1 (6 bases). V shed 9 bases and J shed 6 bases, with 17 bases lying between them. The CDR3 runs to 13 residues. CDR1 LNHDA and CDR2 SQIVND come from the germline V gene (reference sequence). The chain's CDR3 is CASNRDKRAEAFF. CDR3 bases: TGTGCCAGCAACCGGGACAAGAGGGCTGAAGCTTTCTTT.

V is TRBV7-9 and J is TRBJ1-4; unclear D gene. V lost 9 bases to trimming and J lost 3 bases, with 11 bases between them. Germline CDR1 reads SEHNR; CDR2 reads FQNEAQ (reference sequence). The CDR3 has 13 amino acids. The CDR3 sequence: CASLELANEKLFF. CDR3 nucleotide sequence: TGTGCCAGTCTAGAGTTGGCTAATGAAAAACTGTTTTTT.

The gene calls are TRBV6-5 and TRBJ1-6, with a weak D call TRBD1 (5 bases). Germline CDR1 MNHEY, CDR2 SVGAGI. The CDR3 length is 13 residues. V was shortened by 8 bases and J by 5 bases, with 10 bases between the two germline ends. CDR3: CASRRQNNSPLHF. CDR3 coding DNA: TGTGCCAGCCGAAGACAGAATAATTCACCCCTCCACTTT.

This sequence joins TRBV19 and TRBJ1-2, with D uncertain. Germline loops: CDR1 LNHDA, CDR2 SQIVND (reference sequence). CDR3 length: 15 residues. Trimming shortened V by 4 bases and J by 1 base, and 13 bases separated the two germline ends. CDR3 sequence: CASSTLLADNYGYTF. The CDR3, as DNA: TGTGCCAGTAGTACCCTGCTGGCCGATAACTATGGCTACACCTTC.

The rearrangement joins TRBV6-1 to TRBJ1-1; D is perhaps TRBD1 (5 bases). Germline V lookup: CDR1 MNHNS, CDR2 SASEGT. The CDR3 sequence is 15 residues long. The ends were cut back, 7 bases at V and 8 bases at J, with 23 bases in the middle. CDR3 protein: CASIGWTGGKKEAFF. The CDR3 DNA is TGTGCCAGCATAGGCTGGACGGGGGGAAAAAAAGAAGCTTTCTTT.

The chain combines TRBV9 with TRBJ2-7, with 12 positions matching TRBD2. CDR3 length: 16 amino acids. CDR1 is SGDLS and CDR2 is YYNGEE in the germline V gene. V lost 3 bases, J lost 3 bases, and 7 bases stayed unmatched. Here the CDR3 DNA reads TGTGCCAGCAGCGGCGGGACTAGCGGGCCCAACTACGAGCAGTACTTC. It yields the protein CASSGGTSGPNYEQYF.

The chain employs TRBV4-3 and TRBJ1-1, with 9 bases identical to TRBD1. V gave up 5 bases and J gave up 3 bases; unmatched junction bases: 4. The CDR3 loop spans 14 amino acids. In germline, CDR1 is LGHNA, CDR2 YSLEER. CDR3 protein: CASSKWTGDTEAFF. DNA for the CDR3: TGCGCCAGCAGCAAATGGACAGGGGACACTGAAGCTTTCTTT.

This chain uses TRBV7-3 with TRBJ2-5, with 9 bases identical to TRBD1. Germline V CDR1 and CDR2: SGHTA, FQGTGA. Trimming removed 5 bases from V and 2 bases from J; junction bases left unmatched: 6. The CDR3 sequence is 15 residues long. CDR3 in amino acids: CASSKDRGGQETQYF. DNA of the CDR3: TGTGCCAGCAGCAAGGACAGGGGAGGGCAAGAGACCCAGTACTTC.

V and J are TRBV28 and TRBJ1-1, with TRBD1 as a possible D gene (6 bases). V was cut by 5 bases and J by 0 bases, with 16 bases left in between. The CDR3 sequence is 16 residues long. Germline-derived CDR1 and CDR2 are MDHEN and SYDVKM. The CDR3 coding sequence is TGTGCCAGCAGTCCCGGGACATCATTTATGAACACTGAAGCTTTCTTT. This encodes CASSPGTSFMNTEAFF.